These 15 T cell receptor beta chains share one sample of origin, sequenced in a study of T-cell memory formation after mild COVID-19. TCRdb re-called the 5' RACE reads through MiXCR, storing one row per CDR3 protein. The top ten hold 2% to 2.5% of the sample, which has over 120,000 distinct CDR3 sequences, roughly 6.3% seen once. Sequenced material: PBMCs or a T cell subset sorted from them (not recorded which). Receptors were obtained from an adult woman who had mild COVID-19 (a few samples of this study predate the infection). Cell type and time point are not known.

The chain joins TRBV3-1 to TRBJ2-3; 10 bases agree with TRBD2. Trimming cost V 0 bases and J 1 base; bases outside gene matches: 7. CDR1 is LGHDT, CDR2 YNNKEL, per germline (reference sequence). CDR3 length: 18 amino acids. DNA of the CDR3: TGTGCCAGCAGCCAAGATTTAACGAGCGGGAGGGGCACAGATACGCAGTATTTT. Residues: CASSQDLTSGRGTDTQYF.

The CDR3 DNA is TGTGCCAGCAGCTTGGGCAAAGCTTACGAGCAGTACTTC. This gives the protein CASSLGKAYEQYF. The chain carries TRBV7-6 and TRBJ2-7; D remains ambiguous. This CDR3 spans 13 amino acids. CDR1 is SGHVS, CDR2 FNYEAQ, per germline. V shed 3 bases and J shed 4 bases, with 10 bases lying between them.

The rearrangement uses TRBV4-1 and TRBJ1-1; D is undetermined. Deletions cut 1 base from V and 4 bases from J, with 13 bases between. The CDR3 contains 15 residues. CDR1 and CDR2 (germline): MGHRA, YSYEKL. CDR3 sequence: CASSQGQVIGTEAFF. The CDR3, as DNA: TGCGCCAGCAGCCAAGGGCAGGTAATCGGCACTGAAGCTTTCTTT.

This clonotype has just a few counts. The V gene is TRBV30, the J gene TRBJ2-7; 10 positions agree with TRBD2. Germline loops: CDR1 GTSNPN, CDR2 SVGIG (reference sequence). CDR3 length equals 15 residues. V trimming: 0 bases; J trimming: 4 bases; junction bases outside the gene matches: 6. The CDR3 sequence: CAWSVQGLAVYEQYF. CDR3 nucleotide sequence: TGTGCCTGGAGTGTACAAGGACTAGCGGTTTACGAGCAGTACTTC.

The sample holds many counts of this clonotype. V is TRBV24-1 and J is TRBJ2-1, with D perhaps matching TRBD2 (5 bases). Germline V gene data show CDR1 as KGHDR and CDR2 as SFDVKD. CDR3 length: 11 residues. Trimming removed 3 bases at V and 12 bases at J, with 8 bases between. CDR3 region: CATSDIEGQFF. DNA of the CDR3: TGTGCCACCAGTGATATAGAGGGGCAGTTCTTC.

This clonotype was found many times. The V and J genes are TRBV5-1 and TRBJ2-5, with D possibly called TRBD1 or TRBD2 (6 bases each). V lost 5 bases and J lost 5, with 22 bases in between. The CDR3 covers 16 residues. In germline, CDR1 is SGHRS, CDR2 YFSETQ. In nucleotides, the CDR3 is TGCGCCAGCAGTCGGGGGTCAGGGGCGTTTCGGGAGACCCAGTACTTC. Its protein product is CASSRGSGAFRETQYF.

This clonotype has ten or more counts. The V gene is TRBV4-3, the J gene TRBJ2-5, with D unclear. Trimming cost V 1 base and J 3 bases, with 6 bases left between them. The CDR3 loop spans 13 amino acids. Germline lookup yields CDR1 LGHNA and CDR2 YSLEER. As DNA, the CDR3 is TGCGCCAGCAGCCAAGGCCTGGAAGAGACCCAGTACTTC. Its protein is CASSQGLEETQYF.

The CDR3 is CSARDPLRASQETQYF. The CDR3 coding sequence is TGCAGTGCTAGAGATCCTTTAAGGGCCAGCCAAGAGACCCAGTACTTC. V gene TRBV20-1 combines with J gene TRBJ2-5; no reliable D call. Trimming removed 0 bases from V and 1 base from J, with 15 bases in between. Per the germline V gene, CDR1 is DFQATT and CDR2 is SNEGSKA (reference sequence). The CDR3 is 16 amino acids.

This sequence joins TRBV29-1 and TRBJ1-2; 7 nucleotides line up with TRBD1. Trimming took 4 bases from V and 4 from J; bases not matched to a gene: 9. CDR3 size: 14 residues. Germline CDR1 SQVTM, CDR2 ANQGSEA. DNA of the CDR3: TGCAGCGTTGGGTTTGAGGGGGCTGCCTATGGCTACACCTTC. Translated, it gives CSVGFEGAAYGYTF.

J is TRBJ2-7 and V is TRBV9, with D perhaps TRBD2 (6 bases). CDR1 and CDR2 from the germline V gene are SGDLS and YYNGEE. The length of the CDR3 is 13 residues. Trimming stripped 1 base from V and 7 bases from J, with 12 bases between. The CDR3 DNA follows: TGTGCCAGCAGCGTACTAGCGACTGGTGAGCAGTACTTC. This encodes CASSVLATGEQYF.

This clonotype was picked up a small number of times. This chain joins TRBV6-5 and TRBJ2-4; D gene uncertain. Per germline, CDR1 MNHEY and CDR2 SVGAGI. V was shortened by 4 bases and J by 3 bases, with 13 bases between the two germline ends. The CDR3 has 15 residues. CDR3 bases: TGTGCCAGCAGTTCTGGTCTTCAGGTCAAAAACATTCAGTACTTC. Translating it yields CASSSGLQVKNIQYF.

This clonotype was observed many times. This CDR3 reads CASAKGGPYEQYF. The CDR3 region has the DNA TGTGCCAGCGCTAAGGGTGGCCCCTACGAGCAGTACTTC. This chain uses TRBV12-3 or TRBV12-4 with TRBJ2-7; D gene uncertain. V was cut by 8 bases and J by 2 bases, with 13 bases left in between. The CDR3 sequence is 13 residues long.

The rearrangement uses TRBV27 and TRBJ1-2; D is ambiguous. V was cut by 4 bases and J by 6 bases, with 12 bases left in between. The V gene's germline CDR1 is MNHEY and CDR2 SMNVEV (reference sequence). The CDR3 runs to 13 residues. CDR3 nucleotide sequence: TGTGCCAGCAGTTATAGGGTTGGGAATGGCTACACCTTC. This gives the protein CASSYRVGNGYTF.

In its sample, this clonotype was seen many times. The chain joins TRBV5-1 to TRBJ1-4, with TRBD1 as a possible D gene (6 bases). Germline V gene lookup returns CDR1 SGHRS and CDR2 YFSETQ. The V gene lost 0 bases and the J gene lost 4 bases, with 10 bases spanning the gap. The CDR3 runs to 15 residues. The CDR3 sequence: CASSLGTVNNEKLFF. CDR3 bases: TGCGCCAGCAGCTTGGGGACAGTCAATAATGAAAAACTGTTTTTT.

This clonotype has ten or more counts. The CDR3, as DNA: TGTGCCAGCAGCCAAGGGCTACTCGCGAACACCGGGGAGCTGTTTTTT. Encoded protein: CASSQGLLANTGELFF. The gene calls are TRBV3-1 and TRBJ2-2; D is uncertain. This CDR3 is built from 16 residues. The V and J ends lost 1 base and 0 bases respectively, with 9 bases between them. CDR1 and CDR2 (germline): LGHDT, YNNKEL (reference sequence).